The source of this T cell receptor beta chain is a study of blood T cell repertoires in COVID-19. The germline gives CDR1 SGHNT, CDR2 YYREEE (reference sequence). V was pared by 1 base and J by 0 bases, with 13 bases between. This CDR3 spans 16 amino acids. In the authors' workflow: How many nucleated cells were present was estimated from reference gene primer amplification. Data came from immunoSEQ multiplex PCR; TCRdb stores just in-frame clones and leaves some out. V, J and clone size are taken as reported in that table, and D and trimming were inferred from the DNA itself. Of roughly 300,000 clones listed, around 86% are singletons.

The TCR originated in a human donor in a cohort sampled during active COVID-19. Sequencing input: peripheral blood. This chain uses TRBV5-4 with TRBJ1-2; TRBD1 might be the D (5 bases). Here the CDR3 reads CASSLSGGSANYGYTF. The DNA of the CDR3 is TGTGCCAGCAGCTTGTCGGGGGGAAGCGCTAACTATGGCTACACCTTC.